This T cell receptor beta chain was sequenced for a study of blood T cells in healthy people across ages. This CDR3 has 14 amino acids. The V end lost 8 bases, the J end lost 6 bases, and 16 bases lay between the germline ends. Alongside a J-beta primer mix, a sample-barcoded 5' primer served in a second PCR lasting about 7 to 11 cycles. TCRdb passed the 5' RACE reads through MiXCR, listing each CDR3 protein once. The data show some 760,000 distinct CDR3 sequences, roughly 25% seen once. This sample was also put to use in a study of T cells of mothers and their children. From that paper: A second PCR was performed with the M1S primer. This primer added sample barcodes and 2-4 random nucleotides. Overlap ran slightly, non-significantly higher for related than unrelated mother-child pairs.

The receptor was derived from a boy aged 5-17 years in good health. Material: blood. The V gene is TRBV12-3 or TRBV12-4, the J gene TRBJ2-2; D assignment may be TRBD1 or TRBD2 (5 bases each). The CDR3 reads CASGASGDAGELFF. The CDR3 nucleotides read TGTGCCAGCGGGGCGAGTGGGGACGCCGGGGAGCTGTTTTTT.